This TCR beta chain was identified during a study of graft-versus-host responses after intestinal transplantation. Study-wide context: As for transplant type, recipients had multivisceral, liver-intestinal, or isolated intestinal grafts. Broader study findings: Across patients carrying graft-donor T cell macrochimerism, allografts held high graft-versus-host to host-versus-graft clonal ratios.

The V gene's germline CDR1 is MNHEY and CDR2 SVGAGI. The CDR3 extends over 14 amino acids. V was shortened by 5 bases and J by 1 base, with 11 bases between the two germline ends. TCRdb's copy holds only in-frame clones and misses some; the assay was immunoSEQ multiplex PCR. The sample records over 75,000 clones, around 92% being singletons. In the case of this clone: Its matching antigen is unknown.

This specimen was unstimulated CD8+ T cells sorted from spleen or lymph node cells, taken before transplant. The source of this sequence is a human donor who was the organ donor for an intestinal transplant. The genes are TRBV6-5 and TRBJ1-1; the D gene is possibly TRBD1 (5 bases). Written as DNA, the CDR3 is TGTGCCAGCAGTGCGCGGGGGGGGAACACTGAAGCTTTCTTT. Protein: CASSARGGNTEAFF.